This TCR beta chain was captured in a study of metastatic and nonmetastatic thyroid tumors. Study summary: Repertoires of blood and of tissue (tumor or nodule) from malignant and benign thyroid patients were compared.

No patient received treatment before thyroid surgery. In this sample, this clone turned up many times. Its antigen is still unknown. TCRdb used MiXCR to call clones anew from the PCR reads. This table has about 39,000 clones, under 20% appearing once. General observations from the study: Malignant thyroid tumors reportedly exceeded benign nodules significantly in TCR beta diversity, with the difference appearing in blood and tumor.

Trimming took 0 bases from V and 8 from J; bases not matched to a gene: 11. The CDR3 has 16 residues. Germline-derived CDR1 and CDR2 are DFQATT and SNEGSKA (reference sequence). This TCR was sampled from a female donor with papillary thyroid cancer or a benign thyroid nodule (not recorded which). Some clones in this sample may be carry-over from other donors' samples. Source material: tumor tissue. The chain couples TRBV20-1 to TRBJ2-4, with 9 nucleotides matching TRBD2. The CDR3 spells CSARDGTVAGVYIQYF. DNA of the CDR3: TGCAGTGCTAGAGATGGAACCGTAGCGGGAGTTTACATTCAGTACTTC.